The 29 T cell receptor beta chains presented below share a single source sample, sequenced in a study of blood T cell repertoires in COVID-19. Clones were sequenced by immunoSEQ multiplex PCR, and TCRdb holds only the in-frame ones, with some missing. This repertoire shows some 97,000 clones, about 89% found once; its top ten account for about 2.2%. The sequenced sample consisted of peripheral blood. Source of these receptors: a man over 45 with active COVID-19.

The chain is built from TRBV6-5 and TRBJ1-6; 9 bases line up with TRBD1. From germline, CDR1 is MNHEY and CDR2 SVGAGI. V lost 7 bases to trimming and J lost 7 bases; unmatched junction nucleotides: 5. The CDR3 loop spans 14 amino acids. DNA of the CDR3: TGTGCCAGCACCACCGGGACAGGGAATTCACCCCTCCACTTT. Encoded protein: CASTTGTGNSPLHF.

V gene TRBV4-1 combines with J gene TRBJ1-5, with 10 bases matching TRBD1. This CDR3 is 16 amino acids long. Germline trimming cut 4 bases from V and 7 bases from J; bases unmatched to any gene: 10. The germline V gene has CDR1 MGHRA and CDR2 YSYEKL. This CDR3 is CASSPSTGGTQQPQHF. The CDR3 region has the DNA TGCGCCAGCAGCCCCTCGACAGGGGGCACTCAACAGCCCCAGCATTTT.

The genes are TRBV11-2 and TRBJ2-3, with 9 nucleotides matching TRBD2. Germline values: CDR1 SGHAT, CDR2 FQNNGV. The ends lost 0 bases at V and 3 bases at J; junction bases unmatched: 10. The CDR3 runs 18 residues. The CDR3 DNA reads TGTGCCAGCAGCTTAGATCTACCTAGCGGGATTAAAACAGATACGCAGTATTTT. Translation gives CASSLDLPSGIKTDTQYF.

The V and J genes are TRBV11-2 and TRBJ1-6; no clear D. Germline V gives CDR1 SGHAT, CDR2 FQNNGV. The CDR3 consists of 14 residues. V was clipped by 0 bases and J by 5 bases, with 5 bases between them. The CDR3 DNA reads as TGTGCCAGCAGCTTAGAGTCAGATAATTCACCCCTCCACTTT. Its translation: CASSLESDNSPLHF.

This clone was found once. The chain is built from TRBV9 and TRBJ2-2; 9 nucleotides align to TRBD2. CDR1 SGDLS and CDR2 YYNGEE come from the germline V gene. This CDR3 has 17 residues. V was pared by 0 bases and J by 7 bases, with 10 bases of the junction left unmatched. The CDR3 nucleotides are TGTGCCAGCAGCGTAGCACTGGCGGGAGGGCCGAACGGGGAGCTGTTTTTT. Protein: CASSVALAGGPNGELFF.

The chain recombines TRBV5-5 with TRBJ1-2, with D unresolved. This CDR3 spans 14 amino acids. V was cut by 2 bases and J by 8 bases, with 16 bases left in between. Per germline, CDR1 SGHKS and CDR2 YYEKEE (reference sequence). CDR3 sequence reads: CASSFGIQPGGYTF. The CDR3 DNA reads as TGTGCCAGCAGCTTTGGAATACAGCCAGGCGGCTACACCTTC.

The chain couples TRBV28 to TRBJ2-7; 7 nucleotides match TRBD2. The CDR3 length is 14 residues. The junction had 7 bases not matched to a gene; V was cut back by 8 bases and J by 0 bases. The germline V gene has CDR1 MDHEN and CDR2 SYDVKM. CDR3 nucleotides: TGTGCCAGCTGGCGGCGGGGGTCCTCCTACGAGCAGTACTTC. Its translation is CASWRRGSSYEQYF.

The CDR3: CASSQAAPGGTQYF. The DNA for the CDR3 is TGTGCCAGCAGCCAGGCAGCGCCGGGGGGGACCCAGTACTTC. This sequence joins TRBV3-1 (or the pseudogene TRBV3-2) and TRBJ2-5; 7 nucleotides align to TRBD2. The CDR3 covers 14 residues. Unmatched junction bases numbered 8, after V lost 3 bases and J lost 7 bases. Germline CDR1 and CDR2: LGHDT and YNNKEL (reference sequence).

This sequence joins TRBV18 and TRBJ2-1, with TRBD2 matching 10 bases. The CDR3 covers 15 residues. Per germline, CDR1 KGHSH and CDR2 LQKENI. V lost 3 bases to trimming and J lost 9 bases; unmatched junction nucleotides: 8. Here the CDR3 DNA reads TGTGCCAGCTCACCCTTGCCTAGCGGGAGCTCTGAGCAGTTCTTC. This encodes CASSPLPSGSSEQFF.

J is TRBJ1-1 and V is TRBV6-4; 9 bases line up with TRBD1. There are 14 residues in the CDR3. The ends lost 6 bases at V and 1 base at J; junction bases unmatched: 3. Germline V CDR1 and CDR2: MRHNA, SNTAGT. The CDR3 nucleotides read TGTGCCAGCAGCAGGACAGGGGAGAACACTGAAGCTTTCTTT. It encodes CASSRTGENTEAFF.

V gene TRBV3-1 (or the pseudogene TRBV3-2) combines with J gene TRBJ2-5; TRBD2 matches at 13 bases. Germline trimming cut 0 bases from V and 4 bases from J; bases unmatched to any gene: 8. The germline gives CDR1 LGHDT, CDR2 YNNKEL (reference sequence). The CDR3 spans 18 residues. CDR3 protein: CASSQDLTSGGLAETQYF. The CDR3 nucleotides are TGTGCCAGCAGCCAAGACCTGACTAGCGGGGGGCTGGCAGAGACCCAGTACTTC.

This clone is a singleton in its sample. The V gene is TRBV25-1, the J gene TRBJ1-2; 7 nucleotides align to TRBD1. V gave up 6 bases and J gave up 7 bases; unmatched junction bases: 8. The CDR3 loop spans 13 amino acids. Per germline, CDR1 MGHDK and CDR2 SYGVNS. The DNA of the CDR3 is TGTGCCAGCAGACCCGGGACAGTTGCTGGCTACACCTTC. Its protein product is CASRPGTVAGYTF.

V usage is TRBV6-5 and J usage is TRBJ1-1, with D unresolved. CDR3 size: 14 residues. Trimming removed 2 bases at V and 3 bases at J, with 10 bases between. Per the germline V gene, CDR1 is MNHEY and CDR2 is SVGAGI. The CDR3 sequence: CASSYRGEHTEAFF. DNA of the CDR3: TGTGCCAGCAGTTACCGCGGCGAACACACTGAAGCTTTCTTT.

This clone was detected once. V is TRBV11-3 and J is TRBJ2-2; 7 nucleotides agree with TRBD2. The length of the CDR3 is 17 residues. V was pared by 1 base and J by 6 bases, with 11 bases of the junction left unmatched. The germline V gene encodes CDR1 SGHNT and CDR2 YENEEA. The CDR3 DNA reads TGTGCCAGCAGCTTAGCCAAGGGAGTAGCGGGTCCCGGGGAGCTGTTTTTT. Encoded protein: CASSLAKGVAGPGELFF.

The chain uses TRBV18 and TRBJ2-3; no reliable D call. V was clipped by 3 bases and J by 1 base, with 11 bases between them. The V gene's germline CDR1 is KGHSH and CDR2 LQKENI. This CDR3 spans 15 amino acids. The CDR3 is CASSPTSRGTDTQYF. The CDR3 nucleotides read TGTGCCAGCTCACCGACCTCCCGGGGCACAGATACGCAGTATTTT.

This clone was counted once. This CDR3 is CASSLVGGVNTEAFF. The DNA of the CDR3 is TGCGCCAGCAGCTTGGTAGGCGGGGTGAACACTGAAGCTTTCTTT. The gene calls are TRBV5-1 and TRBJ1-1; D is unresolved. V lost 0 bases, J lost 0 bases, and 9 bases lay in between. Germline-derived CDR1 and CDR2 are SGHRS and YFSETQ. CDR3 length equals 15 residues.

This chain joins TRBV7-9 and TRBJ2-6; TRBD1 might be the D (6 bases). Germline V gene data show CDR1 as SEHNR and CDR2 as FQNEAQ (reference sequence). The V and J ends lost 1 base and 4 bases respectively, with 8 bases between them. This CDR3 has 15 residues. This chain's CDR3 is CASSLDRVGANVLTF. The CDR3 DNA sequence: TGTGCCAGCAGCTTAGACAGGGTCGGGGCCAACGTCCTGACTTTC.

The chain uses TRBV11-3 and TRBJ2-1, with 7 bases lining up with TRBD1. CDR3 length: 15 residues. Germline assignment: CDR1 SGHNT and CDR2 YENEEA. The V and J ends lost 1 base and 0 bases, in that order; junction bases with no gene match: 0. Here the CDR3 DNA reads TGTGCCAGCAGCTTAGGGGACAGCTCCTACAATGAGCAGTTCTTC. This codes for CASSLGDSSYNEQFF.

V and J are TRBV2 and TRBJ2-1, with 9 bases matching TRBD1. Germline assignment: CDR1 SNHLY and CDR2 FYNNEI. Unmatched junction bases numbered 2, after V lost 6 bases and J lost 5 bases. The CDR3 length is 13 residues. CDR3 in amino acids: CASRRTGDNEQFF. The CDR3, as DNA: TGTGCCAGCAGGCGGACAGGGGACAATGAGCAGTTCTTC.

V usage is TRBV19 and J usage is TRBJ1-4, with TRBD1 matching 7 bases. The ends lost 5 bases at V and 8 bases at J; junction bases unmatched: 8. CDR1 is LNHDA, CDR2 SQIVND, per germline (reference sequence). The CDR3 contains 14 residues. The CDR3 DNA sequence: TGTGCCAGTAGTCTGACAGGGATCGACGAAAAACTGTTTTTT. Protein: CASSLTGIDEKLFF.

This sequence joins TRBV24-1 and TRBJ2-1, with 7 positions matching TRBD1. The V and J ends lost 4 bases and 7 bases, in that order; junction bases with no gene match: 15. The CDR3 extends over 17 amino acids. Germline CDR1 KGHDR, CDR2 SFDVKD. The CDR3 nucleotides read TGTGCCACCAGTGACACAACCGGGACAGTAATACAAAATGAGCAGTTCTTC. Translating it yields CATSDTTGTVIQNEQFF.

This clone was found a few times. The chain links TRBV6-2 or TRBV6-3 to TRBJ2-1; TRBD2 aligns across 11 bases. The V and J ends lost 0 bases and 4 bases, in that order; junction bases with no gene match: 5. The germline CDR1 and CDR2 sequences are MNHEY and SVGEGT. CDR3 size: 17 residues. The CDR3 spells CASSYSGTSGIYNEQFF. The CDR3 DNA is TGTGCCAGCAGTTACTCGGGGACTAGCGGAATATACAATGAGCAGTTCTTC.

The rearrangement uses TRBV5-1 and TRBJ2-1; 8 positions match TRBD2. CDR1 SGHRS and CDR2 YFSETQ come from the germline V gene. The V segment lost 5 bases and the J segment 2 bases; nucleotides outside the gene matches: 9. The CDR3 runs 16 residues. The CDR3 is CASSSGGASAYNEQFF. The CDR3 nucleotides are TGCGCCAGCAGTTCCGGGGGGGCAAGCGCCTACAATGAGCAGTTCTTC.

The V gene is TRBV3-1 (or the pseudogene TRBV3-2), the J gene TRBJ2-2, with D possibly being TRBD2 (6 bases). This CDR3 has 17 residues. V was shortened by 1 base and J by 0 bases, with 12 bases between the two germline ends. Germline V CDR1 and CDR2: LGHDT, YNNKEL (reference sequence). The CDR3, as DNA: TGTGCCAGCAGCCAAGCCTTGGCGGGAACGAACACCGGGGAGCTGTTTTTT. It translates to CASSQALAGTNTGELFF.

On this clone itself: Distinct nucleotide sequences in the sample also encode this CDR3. The CDR3 protein is CASSIGGGSNQPQHF. As DNA, the CDR3 is TGTGCCAGTAGTATCGGGGGGGGTAGCAATCAGCCCCAGCATTTT. This sequence joins TRBV19 and TRBJ1-5, with D perhaps matching TRBD1 (5 bases). V gave up 3 bases and J gave up 0 bases, with 9 bases separating them. The CDR3 has 15 amino acids. The V gene's germline CDR1 is LNHDA and CDR2 SQIVND (reference sequence).

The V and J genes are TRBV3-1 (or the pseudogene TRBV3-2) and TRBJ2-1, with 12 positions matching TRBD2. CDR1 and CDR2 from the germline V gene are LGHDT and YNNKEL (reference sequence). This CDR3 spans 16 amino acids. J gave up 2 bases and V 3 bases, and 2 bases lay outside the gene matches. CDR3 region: CASSHRLAGAYNEQFF. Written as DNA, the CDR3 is TGTGCCAGCAGCCACAGACTAGCGGGGGCCTACAATGAGCAGTTCTTC.

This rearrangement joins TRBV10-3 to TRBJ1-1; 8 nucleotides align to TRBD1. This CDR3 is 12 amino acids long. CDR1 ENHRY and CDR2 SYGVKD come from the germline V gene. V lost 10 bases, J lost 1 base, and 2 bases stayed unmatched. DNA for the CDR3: TGTGCCACCGGACAGGGGAACACTGAAGCTTTCTTT. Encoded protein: CATGQGNTEAFF.

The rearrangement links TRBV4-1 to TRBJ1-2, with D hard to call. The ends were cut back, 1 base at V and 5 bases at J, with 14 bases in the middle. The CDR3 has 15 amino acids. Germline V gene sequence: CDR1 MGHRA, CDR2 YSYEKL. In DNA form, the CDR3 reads TGCGCCAGCAGCCAAGTACCACCTGGGAGATATGGCTACACCTTC. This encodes CASSQVPPGRYGYTF.

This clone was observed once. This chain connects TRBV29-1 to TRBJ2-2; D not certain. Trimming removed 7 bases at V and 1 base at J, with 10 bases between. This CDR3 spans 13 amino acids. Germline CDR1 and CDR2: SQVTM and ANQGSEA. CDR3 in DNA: TGCAGCGGAGGAAGAGGGAACACCGGGGAGCTGTTTTTT. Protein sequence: CSGGRGNTGELFF.